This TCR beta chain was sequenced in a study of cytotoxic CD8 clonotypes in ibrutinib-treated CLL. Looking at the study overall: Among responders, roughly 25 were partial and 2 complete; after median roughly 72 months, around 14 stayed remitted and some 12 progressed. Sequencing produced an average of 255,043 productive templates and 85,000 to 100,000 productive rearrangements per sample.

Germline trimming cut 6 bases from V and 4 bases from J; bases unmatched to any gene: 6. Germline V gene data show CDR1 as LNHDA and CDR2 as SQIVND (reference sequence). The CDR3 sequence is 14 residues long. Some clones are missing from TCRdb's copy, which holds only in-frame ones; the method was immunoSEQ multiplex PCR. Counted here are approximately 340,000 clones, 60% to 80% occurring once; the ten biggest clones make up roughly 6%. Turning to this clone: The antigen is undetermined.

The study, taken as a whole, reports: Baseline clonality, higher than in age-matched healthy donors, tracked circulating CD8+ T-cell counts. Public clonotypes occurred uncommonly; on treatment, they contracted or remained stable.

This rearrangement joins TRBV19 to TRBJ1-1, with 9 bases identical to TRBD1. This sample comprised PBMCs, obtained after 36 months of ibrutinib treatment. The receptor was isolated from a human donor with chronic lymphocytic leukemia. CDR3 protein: CASRDRGSSTEAFF. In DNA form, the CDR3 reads TGTGCCAGTAGAGACAGGGGGAGTTCCACTGAAGCTTTCTTT.